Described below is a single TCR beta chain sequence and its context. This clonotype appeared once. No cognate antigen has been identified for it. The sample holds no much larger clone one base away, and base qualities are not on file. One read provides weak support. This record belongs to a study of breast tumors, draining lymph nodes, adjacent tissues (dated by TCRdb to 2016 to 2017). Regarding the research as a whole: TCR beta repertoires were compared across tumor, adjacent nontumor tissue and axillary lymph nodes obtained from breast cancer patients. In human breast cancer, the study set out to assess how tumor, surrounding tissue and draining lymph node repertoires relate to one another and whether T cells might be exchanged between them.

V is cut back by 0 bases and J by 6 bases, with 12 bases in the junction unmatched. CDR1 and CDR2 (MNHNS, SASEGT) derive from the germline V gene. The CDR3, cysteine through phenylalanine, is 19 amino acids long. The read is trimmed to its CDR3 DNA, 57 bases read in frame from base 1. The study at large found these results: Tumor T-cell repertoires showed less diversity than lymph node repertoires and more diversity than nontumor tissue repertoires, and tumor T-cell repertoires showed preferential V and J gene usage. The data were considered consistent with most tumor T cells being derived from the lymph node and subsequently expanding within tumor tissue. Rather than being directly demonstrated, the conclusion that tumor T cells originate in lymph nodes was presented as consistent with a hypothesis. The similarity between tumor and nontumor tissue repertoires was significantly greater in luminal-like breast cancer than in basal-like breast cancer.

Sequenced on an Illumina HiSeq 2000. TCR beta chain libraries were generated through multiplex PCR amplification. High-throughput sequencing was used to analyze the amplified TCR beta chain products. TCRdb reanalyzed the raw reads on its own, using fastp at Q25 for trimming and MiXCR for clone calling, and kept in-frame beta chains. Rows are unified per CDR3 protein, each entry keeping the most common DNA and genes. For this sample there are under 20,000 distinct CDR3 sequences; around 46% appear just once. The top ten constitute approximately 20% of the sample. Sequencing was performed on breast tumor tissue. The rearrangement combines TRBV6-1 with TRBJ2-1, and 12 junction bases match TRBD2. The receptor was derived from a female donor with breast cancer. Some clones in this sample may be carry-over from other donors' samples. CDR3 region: CASSEAETTSGRLGNEQFF. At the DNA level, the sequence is TGTGCCAGCAGTGAAGCTGAGACTACTAGCGGGAGGCTCGGCAATGAGCAGTTCTTC.